This TCR beta chain was documented in a study of persistence of HIV-infected CD4 T cells. The wider study: Multiple blood draws of up to about 180 mL, except a couple of donors with single leukapheresis.

This was the immunoSEQ version 4 assay in survey mode. Method: immunoSEQ multiplex PCR; TCRdb's copy keeps in-frame clones and lacks some. Of 35,000 to 45,000 clones listed, roughly 86% were seen once; the top ten hold approximately 1.3%. In regard to this clone: Its antigen is currently unknown.

The CDR3 length is 17 residues. The germline CDR1 and CDR2 sequences are SGHRS and YFSETQ. V dropped 3 bases and J dropped 0 bases, with 16 bases sitting between them. Cells were stimulated nonspecifically with anti-CD3/anti-CD28 magnetic beads. Responding CD4+ T cells were sorted by upregulation of both CD40 ligand and CD69. Undetectable plasma HIV-1 RNA below 50 copies/mL lasted at least 4 years. The sequence derives from an adult man with HIV who was CMV-seropositive. Sequenced here: CD4+ T cells sorted from PBMCs after 18-hour stimulation, sampled from a patient who received antiretroviral therapy. V usage is TRBV5-1 and J usage is TRBJ1-3; D possibly corresponds to TRBD1 (5 bases). The CDR3 sequence: CASSSRAGTSSGNTIYF. CDR3 in DNA: TGCGCCAGCAGCTCCCGGGCAGGGACGAGCTCTGGAAACACCATATATTTT.